This T cell receptor beta chain was sequenced for a study of cytomegalovirus exposure and HLA in healthy donors. Trimming removed 2 bases at V and 2 bases at J, with 14 bases between. The germline V gene has CDR1 PRHDT and CDR2 FYEKMQ (reference sequence). CDR3 length equals 16 residues. Whole-study findings and limits: Specificity of three CMV-associated chains for CMV antigens was verified in vitro. Rarity marked most TCR sequences, yet some public TCRs occurred in many donors.

With respect to this clone: Its target is not known.

Profiling relied on immunoSEQ multiplex PCR, and the TCRdb table lists in-frame clones only, not all of them. The data show 130,000 to 150,000 clones, about 90% seen once. This sequence was found in a young woman in good health and CMV-seropositive. Sample: PBMCs. V usage is TRBV13 and J usage is TRBJ2-3; no reliable D call. The CDR3 sequence is CASSLSAYKITDTQYF. CDR3 nucleotide sequence: TGTGCCAGCAGCTTATCAGCGTACAAGATCACAGATACGCAGTATTTT.